A single sample gave rise to the 11 T cell receptor beta chains below, sequenced in a study of PD-L1 blockade in urothelial cancer. Assay used: immunoSEQ multiplex PCR; TCRdb lists only in-frame clones, some missing. The data show under 95,000 clones, over 80% seen once. Specified time point: pretreatment peripheral blood. The starting material was PBMCs, obtained around atezolizumab (anti-PD-L1) treatment. The receptor set was obtained from a man in his fifties or sixties with urothelial cancer.

This clone has just a few counts. This chain connects TRBV5-1 to TRBJ2-7, with D uncertain. CDR3 length: 11 residues. The V gene's germline CDR1 is SGHRS and CDR2 YFSETQ. The V and J ends lost 3 bases and 4 bases respectively, with 5 bases between them. In DNA form, the CDR3 reads TGCGCCAGCAGCTCCCAATACGAGCAGTACTTC. This codes for CASSSQYEQYF.

J is TRBJ1-5 and V is TRBV30; TRBD1 aligns across 7 bases. The CDR3 totals 13 residues. The V segment lost 6 bases and the J segment 4 bases; nucleotides outside the gene matches: 6. Germline loops: CDR1 GTSNPN, CDR2 SVGIG (reference sequence). Written as DNA, the CDR3 is TGTGCCTGTTCAGGGGGGAAAAATCAGCCCCAGCATTTT. This translates into CACSGGKNQPQHF.

J is TRBJ2-5 and V is TRBV7-9; unclear D gene. The germline CDR1 and CDR2 sequences are SEHNR and FQNEAQ (reference sequence). V gave up 8 bases and J gave up 3 bases, with 7 bases separating them. CDR3 length: 11 amino acids. In DNA, the CDR3 is TGTGCCAGCGCAGTCAAAGAGACCCAGTACTTC. Residues: CASAVKETQYF. Full variable domain (outside the CDR3, taken from reference TRBV7-9 and TRBJ2-5): DTGVSQNPRHKITKRGQNVTFRCDPISEHNRLYWYRQTLGQGPEFLTYFQNEAQLEKSRLLSDRFSAERPKGSFSTLEIQRTEQGDSAMYLCASAVKETQYFGPGTRLLVL.

V is TRBV19 and J is TRBJ1-3, with D possibly matching TRBD1 (5 bases). V lost 6 bases and J lost 8, with 11 bases in between. Germline lookup yields CDR1 LNHDA and CDR2 SQIVND (reference sequence). The CDR3 totals 12 residues. Here the CDR3 reads CASSDTGYTIYF. DNA for the CDR3: TGTGCCAGTAGCGACACAGGTTACACCATATATTTT.

The rearrangement joins TRBV5-1 to TRBJ2-1; D call uncertain. The CDR3 spans 14 residues. CDR1 and CDR2 (germline): SGHRS, YFSETQ. Trimming stripped 0 bases from V and 0 bases from J, with 4 bases between. CDR3 protein: CASSLGDSYNEQFF. The CDR3 DNA reads as TGCGCCAGCAGCTTGGGAGACTCCTACAATGAGCAGTTCTTC.

The chain is built from TRBV6-5 and TRBJ1-1, with D maybe TRBD1 (5 bases). From germline, CDR1 is MNHEY and CDR2 SVGAGI. The ends were cut back, 2 bases at V and 0 bases at J, with 13 bases in the middle. The CDR3 loop spans 16 amino acids. CDR3 loop: CASSYAQGTMNTEAFF. The CDR3 DNA reads as TGTGCCAGCAGTTACGCGCAGGGCACCATGAACACTGAAGCTTTCTTT.

V and J are TRBV11-3 and TRBJ2-7; 9 nucleotides match TRBD2. The germline gives CDR1 SGHNT, CDR2 YENEEA. The CDR3 length is 14 residues. V gave up 4 bases and J gave up 5 bases; unmatched junction bases: 6. CDR3 sequence (DNA): TGTGCCAGCAGCTCGATTAGCGGGGGCCACGAGCAGTACTTC. Amino acid sequence: CASSSISGGHEQYF.

This sequence joins TRBV7-9 and TRBJ2-1, with TRBD2 matching over 9 bases. V dropped 9 bases and J dropped 12; count of bases not matched to a gene: 9. The CDR3 is 12 residues long. Germline CDR1 SEHNR, CDR2 FQNEAQ (reference sequence). The CDR3 DNA follows: TGTGCCAGTTCCCTAGCGGGATTGGGGCAGTTCTTC. It specifies CASSLAGLGQFF.

A few counts support this clone. The chain carries TRBV6-5 and TRBJ2-2; tentatively, D is TRBD1 (6 bases). The V gene's germline CDR1 is MNHEY and CDR2 SVGAGI. The CDR3 has 15 residues. The germline V and J ends were trimmed by 6 bases and 7 bases, with 18 bases remaining between them. The DNA of the CDR3 is TGTGCCAGCAGCCGTGACAGGCCACGAGGCGGGGAGCTGTTTTTT. This encodes CASSRDRPRGGELFF.

CDR3 sequence: CASSQGEGDRSNQPQHF. The DNA of the CDR3 is TGCGCCAGCAGCCAAGGTGAGGGCGATAGGAGCAATCAGCCCCAGCATTTT. This chain links TRBV4-1 with TRBJ1-5, with D uncertain. V lost 1 base and J 1 base, leaving 14 bases between the germline ends. The length of the CDR3 is 17 residues. Germline lookup yields CDR1 MGHRA and CDR2 YSYEKL.

The genes are TRBV19 and TRBJ2-6; 12 nucleotides match TRBD1. Unmatched junction bases numbered 4, after V lost 5 bases and J lost 2 bases. The CDR3 runs to 17 residues. Germline V gene sequence: CDR1 LNHDA, CDR2 SQIVND (reference sequence). The CDR3 loop is CASSPGQGAAGANVLTF. For the CDR3, the DNA is TGTGCCAGTAGTCCGGGACAGGGGGCAGCTGGGGCCAACGTCCTGACTTTC.